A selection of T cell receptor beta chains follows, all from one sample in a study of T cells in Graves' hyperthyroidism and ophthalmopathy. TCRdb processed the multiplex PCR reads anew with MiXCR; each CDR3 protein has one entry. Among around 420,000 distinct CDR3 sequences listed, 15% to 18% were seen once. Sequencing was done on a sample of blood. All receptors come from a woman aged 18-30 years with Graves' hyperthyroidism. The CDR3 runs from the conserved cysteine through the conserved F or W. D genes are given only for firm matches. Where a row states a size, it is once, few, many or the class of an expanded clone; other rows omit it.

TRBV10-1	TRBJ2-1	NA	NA	TGCGCCAGCAGTGATAGCGACCACAATGAGCAGTTCTTC	CASSDSDHNEQFF
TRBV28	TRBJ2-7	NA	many	TGTGCCACCCTATCCCAAAGGGGCGACAGATCCTACGAGCAGTACTTC	CATLSQRGDRSYEQYF
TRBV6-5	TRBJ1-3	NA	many	TGTGCCAGCAGTTACGGGGGATTCTCTGGAAACACCATATATTTT	CASSYGGFSGNTIYF
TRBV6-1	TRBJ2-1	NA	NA	TGTGCCAGCAGCATCCTACCCCCCTCGAGCTCCTACAATGAGCAGTTCTTC	CASSILPPSSSYNEQFF
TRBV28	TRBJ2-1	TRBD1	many	TGTGCCAGCAGGAACCAAGGACAGGGGGCCTACAATGAGCAGTTCTTC	CASRNQGQGAYNEQFF
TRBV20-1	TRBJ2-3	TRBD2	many	TGCAGTGCTAGCTTCTTCGGGGGGGAGCGTGGGGATACGCAGTATTTT	CSASFFGGERGDTQYF
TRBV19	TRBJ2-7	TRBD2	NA	TGTGCCAGTACCGACCCTGGCGCGGGAGGGCCGGTAGAGCAGTACTTC	CASTDPGAGGPVEQYF
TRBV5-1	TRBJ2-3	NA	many	TGCGCCAGCAGCTTGGTCGTCGGCACAGATACGCAGTATTTT	CASSLVVGTDTQYF
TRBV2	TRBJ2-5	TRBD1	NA	TGTGCCAGCAGCGCCGGGACAGGGTACTTC	CASSAGTGYF
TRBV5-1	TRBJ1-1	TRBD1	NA	TGCGCCAGCAGCTTGTCCGGCCGGAGGGGGCCGAACACTGAAGCTTTCTTT	CASSLSGRRGPNTEAFF
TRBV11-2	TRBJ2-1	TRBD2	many	TGTGCCAGCAGCTTATTCGCGGGAGGGCCCGGCGATGAGCAGTTCTTC	CASSLFAGGPGDEQFF
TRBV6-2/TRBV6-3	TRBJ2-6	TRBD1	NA	TGTGCCAGCGACCTCGGGACAGGGGGCTCTGGGGCCAACGTCCTGACTTTC	CASDLGTGGSGANVLTF
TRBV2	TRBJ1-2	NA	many	TGTGCCAGCAGTGCCCGCGGGAGCCTTAACTATGGCTACACCTTC	CASSARGSLNYGYTF
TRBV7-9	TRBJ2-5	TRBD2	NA	TGTGCCAGCAGCCAAGGGACTAGCGGCACCTCCCAAGAGACCCAGTACTTC	CASSQGTSGTSQETQYF
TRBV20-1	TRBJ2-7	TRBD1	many	TGCAGTGCTTGCGGACAGGTTGGGGACGAGCAGTACTTC	CSACGQVGDEQYF
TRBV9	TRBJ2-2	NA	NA	TGTGCCAGCAGCGTACTAGATGACACCGGGGAGCTGTTTTTT	CASSVLDDTGELFF
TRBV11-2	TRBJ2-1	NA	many	TGTGCCAGCAGCTTAGTTCATAGGAATGAGCAGTTCTTC	CASSLVHRNEQFF
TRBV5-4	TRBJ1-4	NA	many	TGTGCCAGCAGCCCCGGGAGGTGGGAAAAACTGTTTTTT	CASSPGRWEKLFF
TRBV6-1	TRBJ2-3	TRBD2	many	TGTGCCAGCAGTCGTAGCGGGGGGCGGGGCACAGATACGCAGTATTTT	CASSRSGGRGTDTQYF
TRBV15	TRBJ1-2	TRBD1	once	TGTGCCACCAGCATTACAGGGGACTATGGCTACACCTTC	CATSITGDYGYTF
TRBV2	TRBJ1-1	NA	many	TGTGCCAGCAGTGAAGGTAGGGGAGTTGAAGCTTTCTTT	CASSEGRGVEAFF
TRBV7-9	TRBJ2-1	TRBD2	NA	TGTGCCAGCAGCCTAGGAGCGGGAAAGTTGGACAATGAGCAGTTCTTC	CASSLGAGKLDNEQFF
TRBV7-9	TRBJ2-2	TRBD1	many	TGTGCCAGCAGCCCTCGGACAGGGGGAAGGACCGGGGAGCTGTTTTTT	CASSPRTGGRTGELFF
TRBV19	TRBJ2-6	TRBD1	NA	TGTGCCAGTGCGCAGGGGGTAAACTCTGGGGCCAACGTCCTGACTTTC	CASAQGVNSGANVLTF
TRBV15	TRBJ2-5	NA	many	TGTGCCACCAGCAGAGCTGGGGCAGAGACCCAGTACTTC	CATSRAGAETQYF
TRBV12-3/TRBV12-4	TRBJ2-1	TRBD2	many	TGTGCCAGCAGTTTAGCGGTACTAGCGGGAGGGGTCAATGAGCAGTTCTTC	CASSLAVLAGGVNEQFF
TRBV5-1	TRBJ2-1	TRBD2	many	TGCGCCAGCAGCGGTGAACTAGCGGGACCCGACAATGAGCAGTTCTTC	CASSGELAGPDNEQFF
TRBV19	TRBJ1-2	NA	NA	TGTGCCAGTAGTAGAGGAGTTAACTATGGCTACACCTTC	CASSRGVNYGYTF
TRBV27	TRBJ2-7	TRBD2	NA	TGTGCCAGCAGTTTATCCAGGCTAGCGGCATCCTACGAGCAGTACTTC	CASSLSRLAASYEQYF
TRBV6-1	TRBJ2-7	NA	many	TGTGCCAGCAGGTTCCCCGGGAGTTTGGTTAGCTACGAGCAGTACTTC	CASRFPGSLVSYEQYF
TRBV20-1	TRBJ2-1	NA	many	TGCAGTGGATCCCCGGGTCTCAATGAGCAGTTCTTC	CSGSPGLNEQFF
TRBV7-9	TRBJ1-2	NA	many	TGTGCCAGCAGCGTGATAACAGTGGATGGCTACACCTTC	CASSVITVDGYTF
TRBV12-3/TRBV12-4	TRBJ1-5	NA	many	TGTGCCAGCAGTAACCGGGACGGTAATCAGCCCCAGCATTTT	CASSNRDGNQPQHF
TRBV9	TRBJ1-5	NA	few	TGTGCCAGCAGCGTAGGAGGGGGTCCCGGGTCGCCCCAGCATTTT	CASSVGGGPGSPQHF
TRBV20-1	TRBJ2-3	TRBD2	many	TGCAGTGCTAGACTTATCTCGGGAGGAGCCACAGATACGCAGTATTTT	CSARLISGGATDTQYF